This T cell receptor (beta chain) was sequenced during a study of T-cell memory formation after mild COVID-19. V lost 4 bases and J lost 1, with 11 bases in between. Germline CDR1 and CDR2: LNHNV and YYDKDF (reference sequence). The length of the CDR3 is 16 residues. Comments on this clonotype: Its antigen is not identified.

TCRdb passed the 5' RACE reads through MiXCR, listing each CDR3 protein once. The table has some 70,000 distinct CDR3 sequences, approximately 15% seen once. General study points: Certain responding clones were present in pre-infection memory, suggesting participation of cross-reactive memory.

The genes are TRBV15 and TRBJ2-6, with D hard to call. The sequence was obtained from an adult woman who had mild COVID-19 (a few samples of this study predate the infection). Cell type and time point are not known. The sample consisted of PBMCs or a T cell subset sorted from them (not recorded which). CDR3 loop: CATSTELWSGANVLTF. For the CDR3, the DNA is TGTGCCACCAGCACTGAACTATGGTCTGGGGCCAACGTCCTGACTTTC.